This T cell receptor (beta chain) was found in a study of Graves' ophthalmopathy and Graves' hyperthyroidism. Overall study results and limits: Ophthalmopathy could be told apart from stable hyperthyroidism by a 13-signature model (87.88% sensitivity, about 80% specificity).

In its sample, this clonotype was seen many times. The antigen is unknown. Certain patients, namely those with other autoimmune diseases, uncontrolled infections, pregnancy or lactation, were excluded. The authors amplified TCR beta CDR3 regions from RNA transcripts. After a first-round RT-PCR with HTBI primers, a second-round multiplex PCR was run. TCRdb re-called the multiplex PCR reads with MiXCR, one entry per CDR3 protein. The sample has under 350,000 distinct CDR3 sequences, under 20% seen once. Material: peripheral blood. The origin of this receptor is an adult man with Graves' ophthalmopathy.

The CDR3 is CASRSPTDKNIQYF. In nucleotides, the CDR3 is TGTGCCAGCAGGTCCCCGACAGATAAAAACATTCAGTACTTC. This rearrangement joins TRBV6-5 to TRBJ2-4; TRBD1 might be the D (5 bases). V was pared by 6 bases and J by 4 bases, with 13 bases between. CDR1 MNHEY and CDR2 SVGAGI come from the germline V gene. This CDR3 has 14 amino acids.